This passage covers 21 T cell receptor beta chains from one sample sequenced in a study of T cells expressing NK-cell markers (dated by TCRdb to about 2020). Preparation of the library involved 5' RACE. These reads were obtained on an Illumina HiSeq 2000. The reads underwent TCRdb reprocessing, giving one record for each CDR3 protein sequence and no DNA. The sample's table covers hundreds of thousands of distinct CDR3 sequences. 3.5% to 5% of the sample comes from the top ten. The specimen was blood T cells: a sorted CD56 or NKG2C T cell subset, CD4+ or CD8+ T cells, or bulk PBMC T cells (not recorded which). The receptors shown here come from a woman aged 18 to 75 in good health.

The V and J genes are TRBV12-3 or TRBV12-4 and TRBJ2-4; lacking DNA, the TRBD2 call made by TCRdb goes unchecked. The CDR3 covers 14 residues. The CDR3 loop reads CASRTPVWANIQYF.

The chain recombines TRBV6-2 or TRBV6-3 with TRBJ2-5. The CDR3 has 12 residues. Per the germline V gene, CDR1 is MNHEY and CDR2 is SVGEGT. The CDR3 reads CASSYSKETQYF.

The CDR3: CASSETMGIEQFF. This rearrangement joins TRBV7-3 to TRBJ2-1. The germline CDR1 and CDR2 sequences are SGHTA and FQGTGA. CDR3 length: 13 amino acids.

The chain recombines TRBV12-3 or TRBV12-4 with TRBJ1-2; lacking DNA, the TRBD1 call made by TCRdb goes unchecked. CDR3 length: 13 residues. The CDR3 region is CASTRTGDNGYTF.

V usage is TRBV3-1 and J usage is TRBJ2-2; TCRdb proposes TRBD1, but this gene call is untestable without DNA. Per the germline V gene, CDR1 is LGHDT and CDR2 is YNNKEL (reference sequence). CDR3 size: 15 residues. The CDR3 reads CASSTRQGITGELFF.

The chain links TRBV12-3 or TRBV12-4 to TRBJ2-3; no DNA is available, so the TRBD2 call from TCRdb remains unchecked. The CDR3 length is 17 residues. The CDR3 loop reads CASSILGGILSTDTQYF.

The chain is built from TRBV24-1 and TRBJ2-1; TCRdb picks TRBD1, but there is no DNA to check that call. The CDR3 sequence is 15 residues long. Germline V CDR1 and CDR2: KGHDR, SFDVKD. This CDR3 is CATSDPSSSYNEQFF.

This chain uses TRBV20-1 with TRBJ1-6; TCRdb designates TRBD1, a call that cannot be tested without DNA. The germline gives CDR1 DFQATT, CDR2 SNEGSKA (reference sequence). This CDR3 is built from 15 residues. CDR3 region: CSAREDRGRGSPLHF.

The chain links TRBV9 to TRBJ2-2; TCRdb designates TRBD1, a call that cannot be tested without DNA. CDR1 and CDR2 from the germline V gene are SGDLS and YYNGEE. CDR3 length equals 16 residues. Here the CDR3 reads CASSGRQGPNTGELFF.

The chain couples TRBV21-1 to TRBJ2-4; TCRdb's D call, TRBD1, is unchecked because there is no DNA. TRBV21-1 is a pseudogene segment. The CDR3 loop spans 15 amino acids. The CDR3 sequence: CASSNTLSGKNIQYF.

This chain connects TRBV11-2 to TRBJ1-4. CDR1 is SGHAT, CDR2 FQNNGV, per germline. The CDR3 spans 15 residues. The CDR3 reads CASSTLGATNEKLFF.

The gene calls are TRBV4-3 and TRBJ1-6. The CDR3 consists of 13 residues. Germline V gives CDR1 LGHNA, CDR2 YSLEER. The CDR3 loop is CASSQRNNSPLHF.

The CDR3 region is CASSLGGTGMILPLHF. V usage is TRBV12-3 or TRBV12-4 and J usage is TRBJ1-6; no DNA is available, so the TRBD1 call from TCRdb remains unchecked. CDR3 length equals 16 residues.

The V call is TRBV20-1, the J call TRBJ2-5; TCRdb's assignment of TRBD2 cannot be checked, as there is no DNA. Germline loops: CDR1 DFQATT, CDR2 SNEGSKA (reference sequence). This CDR3 contains 15 residues. Here the CDR3 reads CSARDNRPRGETQYF.

The rearrangement uses TRBV3-1 and TRBJ2-1; there is no DNA to check the TCRdb D call of TRBD2. Germline CDR1 reads LGHDT; CDR2 reads YNNKEL (reference sequence). The CDR3 runs to 15 residues. The CDR3 sequence: CASSPLAGGYNEQFF.

The CDR3 protein is CASSERAYNEQFF. The chain links TRBV2 to TRBJ2-1. Germline CDR1 and CDR2: SNHLY and FYNNEI. CDR3 length equals 13 residues.

The chain has TRBV3-1 and TRBJ1-1. This CDR3 is built from 12 residues. Germline V gene lookup returns CDR1 LGHDT and CDR2 YNNKEL (reference sequence). CDR3 residues: CASSHENTEAFF.

The rearrangement uses TRBV4-3 and TRBJ2-1. The CDR3 spans 14 residues. Germline V gene lookup returns CDR1 LGHNA and CDR2 YSLEER. CDR3 sequence reads: CASSQDGVWNEQFF.

The chain uses TRBV20-1 and TRBJ2-5; the TCRdb D gene call, TRBD1, has no DNA to confirm it. Germline CDR1 and CDR2: DFQATT and SNEGSKA (reference sequence). The CDR3 loop spans 17 amino acids. The CDR3 reads CSARHSAVLRGPRTQYF.

V usage is TRBV7-9 and J usage is TRBJ2-3; as DNA is missing, the TRBD1 call by TCRdb cannot be tested. This CDR3 has 15 residues. Looked up from germline, CDR1 is SEHNR and CDR2 is FQNEAQ (reference sequence). CDR3 region: CASYPGQGDTDTQYF.

The J gene is TRBJ2-3, the V gene TRBV5-4. Looked up from germline, CDR1 is SGHNT and CDR2 is YYREEE (reference sequence). The CDR3 consists of 13 residues. CDR3 in amino acids: CASSLERLDTQYF.